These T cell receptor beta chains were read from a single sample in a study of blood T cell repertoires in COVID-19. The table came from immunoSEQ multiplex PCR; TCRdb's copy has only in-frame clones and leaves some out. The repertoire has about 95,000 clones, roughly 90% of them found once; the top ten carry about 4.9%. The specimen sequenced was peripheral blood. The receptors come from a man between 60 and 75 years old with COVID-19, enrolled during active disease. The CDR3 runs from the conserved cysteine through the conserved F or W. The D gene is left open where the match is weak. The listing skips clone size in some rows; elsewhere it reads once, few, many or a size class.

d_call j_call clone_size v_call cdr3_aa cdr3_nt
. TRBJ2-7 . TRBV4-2 CASSPTDGRSYEQYF TGTGCCAGCAGCCCCACCGATGGCCGCTCCTACGAGCAGTACTTC
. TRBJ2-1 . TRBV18 CASSPATREQFF TGTGCCAGCTCACCAGCAACACGTGAGCAGTTCTTC
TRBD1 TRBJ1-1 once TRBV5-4 CASSFRDREVTEAFF TGTGCCAGCAGCTTTAGGGACAGGGAGGTGACTGAAGCTTTCTTT
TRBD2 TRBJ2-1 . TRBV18 CASSPETGLHYNEQFF TGTGCCAGCTCACCAGAGACGGGACTACACTACAATGAGCAGTTCTTC
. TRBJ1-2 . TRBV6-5 CASSYSDSSYGYTF TGTGCCAGCAGTTACTCGGACAGCAGCTATGGCTACACCTTC
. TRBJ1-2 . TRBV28 CKAGINYGYTF TGTAAAGCGGGTATTAACTATGGCTACACCTTC
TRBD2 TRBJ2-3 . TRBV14 CASSLRLAGSGTQYF TGTGCCAGCAGCTTACGACTAGCCGGAAGTGGTACGCAGTATTTT
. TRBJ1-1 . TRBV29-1 CSVERTEAPEAFF TGCAGCGTGGAAAGGACAGAGGCCCCTGAAGCTTTCTTT
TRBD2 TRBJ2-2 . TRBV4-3 CASSAGLAGGLNTGELFF TGCGCCAGCAGCGCCGGACTAGCGGGAGGCCTAAACACCGGGGAGCTGTTTTTT
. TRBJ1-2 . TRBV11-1 CASSLDETSGYTF TGTGCCAGCAGCTTAGACGAAACTAGTGGCTACACCTTC
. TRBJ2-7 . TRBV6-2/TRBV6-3 CASSYLTGRMSYEQYF TGTGCCAGCAGTTATCTTACAGGGCGCATGTCCTACGAGCAGTACTTC
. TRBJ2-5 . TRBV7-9 CASSLTGTPGAQYF TGTGCCAGCAGCTTAACCGGGACTCCCGGGGCCCAGTACTTC
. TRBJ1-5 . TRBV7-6 CASSLERGNQPQHF TGTGCCAGCAGCTTAGAAAGAGGGAATCAGCCCCAGCATTTT
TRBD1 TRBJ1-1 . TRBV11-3 CASSSSDRGDTEAFF TGTGCCAGCAGCTCAAGTGACAGGGGGGACACTGAAGCTTTCTTT
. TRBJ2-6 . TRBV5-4 CASSLGGSGANVLTF TGTGCCAGCAGCTTGGGCGGGTCTGGGGCCAACGTCCTGACTTTC
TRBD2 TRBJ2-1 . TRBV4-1 CASSSYLTSGDYNEQFF TGCGCCAGCAGCTCCTACCTGACTAGCGGGGACTACAATGAGCAGTTCTTC
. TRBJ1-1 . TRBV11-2 CASSSLVRVNTEAFF TGTGCCAGCAGCTCCCTGGTCAGGGTGAACACTGAAGCTTTCTTT
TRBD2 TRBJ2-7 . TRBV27 CASSLWEKRDYEQYF TGTGCCAGCAGTTTATGGGAAAAGCGGGACTACGAGCAGTACTTC
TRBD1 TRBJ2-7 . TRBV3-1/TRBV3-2 CASSSRTGAYEQYF TGTGCCAGCAGCTCCAGGACAGGGGCCTACGAGCAGTACTTC
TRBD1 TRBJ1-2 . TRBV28 CASVTPPGQGALGYTF TGTGCCAGCGTTACCCCTCCGGGACAGGGGGCGCTTGGCTACACCTTC
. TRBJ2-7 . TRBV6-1 CASSEALRGYEQYF TGTGCCAGCAGTGAAGCGCTTCGGGGCTACGAGCAGTACTTC